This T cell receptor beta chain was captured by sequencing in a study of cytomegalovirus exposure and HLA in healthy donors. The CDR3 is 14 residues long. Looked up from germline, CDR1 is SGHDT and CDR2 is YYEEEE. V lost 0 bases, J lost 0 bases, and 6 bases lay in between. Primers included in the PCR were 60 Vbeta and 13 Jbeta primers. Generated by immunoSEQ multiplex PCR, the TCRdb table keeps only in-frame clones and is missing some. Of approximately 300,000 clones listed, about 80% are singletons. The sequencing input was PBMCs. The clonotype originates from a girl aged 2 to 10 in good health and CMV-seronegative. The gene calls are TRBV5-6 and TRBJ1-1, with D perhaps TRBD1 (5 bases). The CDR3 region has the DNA TGTGCCAGCAGCTTGGTACAGGTGAACACTGAAGCTTTCTTT. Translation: CASSLVQVNTEAFF.